These T cell receptor beta chains were read from a single sample in a study of regulatory T cells in long-lasting Graves disease. TCRdb re-derived calls from the multiplex PCR reads in MiXCR, one entry per CDR3 protein. The sample carries about 380,000 distinct CDR3 sequences, 15% to 17% recorded once. The material sequenced was peripheral blood mononuclear cells (PBMCs), taken at new diagnosis, from a patient treated with antithyroid drugs. Receptors originate from a female donor with Graves disease. Both conserved end residues are part of each CDR3. The order of the fields is J gene, clone size, CDR3 length, D gene, V gene, CDR3 protein, CDR3 DNA. D genes are given only for firm matches. The size field is filled for only some rows; it gives once, few, many or a size class.

J gene: TRBJ2-1; clone size: many; CDR3 length: 16; D gene: TRBD2; V gene: TRBV5-1; CDR3 protein: CASSRLPGLAHNEQFF; CDR3 DNA: TGCGCCAGCAGCCGCCTTCCGGGACTAGCGCATAATGAGCAGTTCTTC
J gene: TRBJ2-1; clone size: .; CDR3 length: 17; D gene: TRBD2; V gene: TRBV5-4; CDR3 protein: CASSLAPGRGGRNEQFF; CDR3 DNA: TGTGCCAGCAGCTTGGCCCCAGGCCGGGGGGGGCGGAATGAGCAGTTCTTC
J gene: TRBJ2-7; clone size: many; CDR3 length: 15; D gene: .; V gene: TRBV12-3/TRBV12-4; CDR3 protein: CASSLRAGREVEQYF; CDR3 DNA: TGTGCCAGCAGTTTAAGGGCAGGCCGCGAGGTCGAGCAGTACTTC
J gene: TRBJ2-5; clone size: many; CDR3 length: 13; D gene: .; V gene: TRBV7-3; CDR3 protein: CASSLPDRETQYF; CDR3 DNA: TGTGCCAGCAGCCTCCCGGACCGGGAGACCCAGTACTTC
J gene: TRBJ1-2; clone size: many; CDR3 length: 15; D gene: .; V gene: TRBV7-2; CDR3 protein: CASSFEPGGNYGYTF; CDR3 DNA: TGTGCCAGCAGCTTTGAGCCTGGGGGCAACTATGGCTACACCTTC
J gene: TRBJ2-2; clone size: .; CDR3 length: 14; D gene: .; V gene: TRBV7-9; CDR3 protein: CASYRLGDGGELFF; CDR3 DNA: TGTGCCAGCTACAGACTAGGGGACGGCGGGGAGCTGTTTTTT
J gene: TRBJ2-1; clone size: many; CDR3 length: 15; D gene: .; V gene: TRBV27; CDR3 protein: CASTTGNLGLNEQFF; CDR3 DNA: TGTGCCAGCACCACCGGGAACTTAGGGTTGAATGAGCAGTTCTTC
J gene: TRBJ2-4; clone size: few; CDR3 length: 17; D gene: .; V gene: TRBV7-9; CDR3 protein: CASSPIGTNLAKNIQYF; CDR3 DNA: TGTGCCAGCAGCCCCATAGGGACAAATTTAGCCAAAAACATTCAGTACTTC
J gene: TRBJ1-6; clone size: many; CDR3 length: 10; D gene: .; V gene: TRBV2; CDR3 protein: CASGDSPLHF; CDR3 DNA: TGTGCCAGCGGTGATTCACCCCTCCACTTT
J gene: TRBJ2-2; clone size: .; CDR3 length: 15; D gene: TRBD2; V gene: TRBV19; CDR3 protein: CASSPWGGDTGELFF; CDR3 DNA: TGTGCCAGTAGTCCCTGGGGAGGGGACACCGGGGAGCTGTTTTTT
J gene: TRBJ1-2; clone size: many; CDR3 length: 18; D gene: TRBD1; V gene: TRBV4-3; CDR3 protein: CASSQGGTGGLAGYGYTF; CDR3 DNA: TGCGCCAGCAGCCAAGGGGGGACAGGGGGTTTGGCGGGCTATGGCTACACCTTC
J gene: TRBJ2-1; clone size: many; CDR3 length: 15; D gene: .; V gene: TRBV9; CDR3 protein: CASSPNRGAGNEQFF; CDR3 DNA: TGTGCCAGCAGCCCTAATAGGGGGGCGGGGAATGAGCAGTTCTTC
J gene: TRBJ2-3; clone size: many; CDR3 length: 15; D gene: .; V gene: TRBV5-1; CDR3 protein: CASSLNLQGPDTQYF; CDR3 DNA: TGCGCCAGCAGCTTGAATTTACAGGGTCCAGATACGCAGTATTTT
J gene: TRBJ2-5; clone size: .; CDR3 length: 16; D gene: TRBD2; V gene: TRBV18; CDR3 protein: CASSPGRTSGSETQYF; CDR3 DNA: TGTGCCAGCTCACCAGGGAGGACTAGCGGGAGTGAGACCCAGTACTTC
J gene: TRBJ1-1; clone size: many; CDR3 length: 15; D gene: TRBD1; V gene: TRBV10-2; CDR3 protein: CASSGLGQVDTEAFF; CDR3 DNA: TGCGCCAGCAGTGGACTGGGACAGGTTGACACTGAAGCTTTCTTT
J gene: TRBJ1-5; clone size: many; CDR3 length: 16; D gene: TRBD1; V gene: TRBV27; CDR3 protein: CASSLLPRGEGQPQHF; CDR3 DNA: TGTGCCAGCAGTTTATTGCCCAGGGGGGAGGGTCAGCCCCAGCATTTT
J gene: TRBJ1-6; clone size: .; CDR3 length: 13; D gene: TRBD1; V gene: TRBV11-1; CDR3 protein: CASRQGRASPLHF; CDR3 DNA: TGTGCCAGCAGACAGGGGCGCGCCTCACCCCTCCACTTT
J gene: TRBJ1-1; clone size: many; CDR3 length: 12; D gene: TRBD1; V gene: TRBV12-3/TRBV12-4; CDR3 protein: CASSAGTGAAFF; CDR3 DNA: TGTGCCAGCAGTGCCGGGACAGGGGCAGCTTTCTTT
J gene: TRBJ1-1; clone size: many; CDR3 length: 15; D gene: .; V gene: TRBV25-1; CDR3 protein: CASSEYAGLGTEAFF; CDR3 DNA: TGTGCCAGCAGTGAATACGCAGGCCTGGGCACTGAAGCTTTCTTT
J gene: TRBJ2-5; clone size: many; CDR3 length: 12; D gene: .; V gene: TRBV20-1; CDR3 protein: CSARDIGGAHNF; CDR3 DNA: TGCAGTGCTAGAGATATCGGCGGGGCCCACAACTTC
J gene: TRBJ1-2; clone size: few; CDR3 length: 13; D gene: TRBD1; V gene: TRBV19; CDR3 protein: CASIRAGGYGYTF; CDR3 DNA: TGTGCCAGTATCCGGGCAGGGGGCTATGGCTACACCTTC
J gene: TRBJ2-1; clone size: few; CDR3 length: 15; D gene: TRBD2; V gene: TRBV7-2; CDR3 protein: CASSSGLAGGGEQFF; CDR3 DNA: TGTGCCAGCAGCTCCGGACTAGCGGGAGGAGGTGAGCAGTTCTTC
J gene: TRBJ2-5; clone size: many; CDR3 length: 17; D gene: .; V gene: TRBV24-1; CDR3 protein: CATSDFNFGPGEETQYF; CDR3 DNA: TGTGCCACCAGTGATTTCAATTTCGGCCCAGGGGAGGAGACCCAGTACTTC
J gene: TRBJ2-2; clone size: .; CDR3 length: 13; D gene: .; V gene: TRBV6-2/TRBV6-3; CDR3 protein: CASSDFIFGELFF; CDR3 DNA: TGTGCCAGCAGTGACTTTATATTCGGGGAGCTGTTTTTT
J gene: TRBJ1-5; clone size: many; CDR3 length: 13; D gene: .; V gene: TRBV2; CDR3 protein: CASRMDGNQPQHF; CDR3 DNA: TGTGCCAGCAGAATGGACGGAAATCAGCCCCAGCATTTT
J gene: TRBJ1-2; clone size: few; CDR3 length: 14; D gene: .; V gene: TRBV5-4; CDR3 protein: CASSLEGQNYGYTF; CDR3 DNA: TGTGCCAGCAGCTTGGAAGGACAGAACTATGGCTACACCTTC
J gene: TRBJ1-2; clone size: .; CDR3 length: 12; D gene: .; V gene: TRBV5-5; CDR3 protein: CASSRGVFGYTF; CDR3 DNA: TGTGCCAGCAGCCGGGGGGTCTTCGGCTACACCTTC
J gene: TRBJ2-6; clone size: many; CDR3 length: 15; D gene: .; V gene: TRBV5-1; CDR3 protein: CASSKGDFGANVLTF; CDR3 DNA: TGCGCCAGCAGCAAGGGCGATTTTGGGGCCAACGTCCTGACTTTC
J gene: TRBJ2-2; clone size: .; CDR3 length: 15; D gene: TRBD2; V gene: TRBV27; CDR3 protein: CASSTAAGGAGELFF; CDR3 DNA: TGTGCCAGCAGTACCGCAGCGGGAGGGGCCGGGGAGCTGTTTTTT
J gene: TRBJ1-1; clone size: many; CDR3 length: 16; D gene: TRBD1; V gene: TRBV4-1; CDR3 protein: CASSQTGQGRKTEAFF; CDR3 DNA: TGCGCCAGCAGCCAAACCGGACAGGGGAGGAAAACTGAAGCTTTCTTT
J gene: TRBJ2-2; clone size: many; CDR3 length: 17; D gene: TRBD2; V gene: TRBV12-3/TRBV12-4; CDR3 protein: CASSLSLAGGSTGELFF; CDR3 DNA: TGTGCCAGCAGTTTATCCCTAGCGGGAGGCAGCACCGGGGAGCTGTTTTTT
J gene: TRBJ1-1; clone size: .; CDR3 length: 13; D gene: .; V gene: TRBV11-2; CDR3 protein: CASAPLGEIEAFF; CDR3 DNA: TGTGCCAGCGCCCCGTTGGGGGAAATTGAAGCTTTCTTT
J gene: TRBJ2-2; clone size: many; CDR3 length: 14; D gene: .; V gene: TRBV11-2; CDR3 protein: CASSLESGFGELFF; CDR3 DNA: TGTGCCAGCAGCTTAGAGTCAGGGTTCGGGGAGCTGTTTTTT
J gene: TRBJ2-7; clone size: many; CDR3 length: 16; D gene: TRBD1; V gene: TRBV6-2/TRBV6-3; CDR3 protein: CASSYPTGTASYEQYF; CDR3 DNA: TGTGCCAGCAGTTACCCAACCGGGACAGCGTCCTACGAGCAGTACTTC
J gene: TRBJ1-1; clone size: .; CDR3 length: 13; D gene: .; V gene: TRBV10-2; CDR3 protein: CASRGRENTEAFF; CDR3 DNA: TGCGCCAGCAGGGGACGGGAAAACACTGAAGCTTTCTTT